Shown below are 9 T cell receptor beta chains from a single sample sequenced in a study of blood T cell repertoires in COVID-19. The protocol was immunoSEQ multiplex PCR, while the TCRdb copy is restricted to in-frame clones and leaves out a portion. The sample shows about 140,000 clones, approximately 86% of them seen only once. Sequenced material: peripheral blood. Receptors were obtained from a woman aged 55-75 years with acute or convalescent COVID-19.

CDR3 loop: CATSPGGPANEQFF. CDR3 in DNA: TGTGCCACATCCCCCGGGGGGCCGGCCAATGAGCAGTTCTTC. The V and J genes are TRBV19 and TRBJ2-1; a weak D match, TRBD2 (7 bases). This CDR3 contains 14 residues. Germline V gene sequence: CDR1 LNHDA, CDR2 SQIVND (reference sequence). Trimming removed 10 bases from V and 6 bases from J, with 19 bases in between.

The CDR3 region has the DNA TGTGCCAGCAGTGAAGGGCGGGGGTTGTATGGCTACACCTTC. Its protein is CASSEGRGLYGYTF. The chain uses TRBV6-1 and TRBJ1-2; D may be TRBD1 (5 bases). Germline assignment: CDR1 MNHNS and CDR2 SASEGT. The CDR3 is 14 amino acids. The V gene lost 1 base and the J gene lost 5 bases, with 11 bases spanning the gap.

This chain links TRBV30 with TRBJ2-7; 7 positions match TRBD2. Germline V lookup: CDR1 GTSNPN, CDR2 SVGIG (reference sequence). Germline trimming cut 2 bases from V and 12 bases from J; bases unmatched to any gene: 7. There are 11 residues in the CDR3. CDR3 bases: TGTGCCTGGAGTAGCGGGGCAGGGAGGTACTTC. Protein product: CAWSSGAGRYF.

Here the CDR3 reads CASSLPTGNEQYF. As DNA, the CDR3 is TGTGCCAGCAGTTTACCTACAGGTAACGAGCAGTACTTC. The chain recombines TRBV28 with TRBJ2-7, with a weak D call TRBD1 (5 bases). The CDR3 has 13 residues. V lost 2 bases to trimming and J lost 5 bases, with 10 bases between them. Germline CDR1 and CDR2: MDHEN and SYDVKM.

The V call is TRBV7-2, the J call TRBJ2-1; 9 nucleotides align to TRBD2. The CDR3 spans 14 residues. Germline values: CDR1 SGHTA, CDR2 FQGNSA. With V trimmed by 4 bases and J by 4 bases, 2 bases remained unmatched. The CDR3 region is CASSSGLAYNEQFF. CDR3 bases: TGTGCCAGCAGCTCGGGACTAGCTTACAATGAGCAGTTCTTC.

The chain recombines TRBV2 with TRBJ2-2; TRBD1 aligns across 8 bases. Trimming removed 7 bases from V and 0 bases from J; junction bases left unmatched: 4. This CDR3 spans 15 amino acids. Germline loops: CDR1 SNHLY, CDR2 FYNNEI. The CDR3 loop is CASIPDRANTGELFF. CDR3 DNA sequence: TGTGCCAGCATCCCGGACAGGGCGAACACCGGGGAGCTGTTTTTT.

This chain joins TRBV7-9 and TRBJ1-6; tentatively, D is TRBD1 (6 bases). The germline V gene encodes CDR1 SEHNR and CDR2 FQNEAQ (reference sequence). Trimming removed 2 bases at V and 9 bases at J, with 20 bases between. This CDR3 has 17 residues. The CDR3 reads CASSLPLDSRRASPLHF. CDR3 DNA sequence: TGTGCCAGCAGCTTACCTTTGGACAGTCGGCGGGCTTCACCCCTCCACTTT.

This clone was seen a handful of times. J is TRBJ2-3 and V is TRBV6-5, with 9 bases lining up with TRBD2. There are 14 residues in the CDR3. Germline loops: CDR1 MNHEY, CDR2 SVGAGI. J gave up 3 bases and V 7 bases, and 5 bases lay outside the gene matches. CDR3 residues: CASTAGGLTDTQYF. DNA for the CDR3: TGTGCCAGCACGGCGGGGGGGCTGACAGATACGCAGTATTTT.

The chain employs TRBV19 and TRBJ2-1, with D unclear. CDR1 LNHDA and CDR2 SQIVND come from the germline V gene (reference sequence). V lost 1 base, J lost 4 bases, and 14 bases lay in between. CDR3 length equals 16 residues. CDR3 amino acids: CASSIVEPYPYNEQFF. CDR3 nucleotide sequence: TGTGCCAGTAGTATAGTAGAGCCCTACCCTTACAATGAGCAGTTCTTC.